The next 28 T cell receptor beta chains were all read from a single sample in a study of blood T cell repertoires in COVID-19. The table came from immunoSEQ multiplex PCR; TCRdb's copy has only in-frame clones and leaves some out. Of fewer than 250,000 clones in the sample, around nine tenths were seen once. The sequencing sample was made of peripheral blood. Receptor source: a man in his sixties with acute or convalescent COVID-19.

This clone was picked up a small number of times. The gene calls are TRBV11-2 and TRBJ2-5; TRBD2 matches at 11 bases. Germline lookup yields CDR1 SGHAT and CDR2 FQNNGV. The CDR3 is made up of 16 amino acids. V shed 5 bases, J shed 3 bases, and the junction held 8 bases outside the gene matches. CDR3 sequence: CASSPRTSGHKETQYF. The CDR3 DNA reads TGTGCCAGCAGCCCTAGGACTAGCGGGCATAAAGAGACCCAGTACTTC.

The chain employs TRBV28 and TRBJ1-2; D not certain. The CDR3 is 12 residues long. Germline V gene data show CDR1 as MDHEN and CDR2 as SYDVKM. The V end lost 6 bases, the J end lost 7 bases, and 12 bases lay between the germline ends. Written as DNA, the CDR3 is TGTGCCAGCAGCCTGGCTGTGGCTGGCTACACCTTC. The encoded protein is CASSLAVAGYTF.

V is TRBV9 and J is TRBJ2-2; TRBD2 matches at 8 bases. The CDR3 loop spans 16 amino acids. V was clipped by 4 bases and J by 2 bases; unmatched bases: 7. Germline assignment: CDR1 SGDLS and CDR2 YYNGEE. CDR3 sequence: CASSLPAGENTGELFF. CDR3 DNA: TGTGCCAGCAGCCTGCCAGCGGGGGAAAACACCGGGGAGCTGTTTTTT.

The V gene is TRBV5-6, the J gene TRBJ1-4; 11 bases agree with TRBD1. V was pared by 3 bases and J by 5 bases, with 6 bases of the junction left unmatched. The CDR3 length is 16 residues. Germline CDR1 SGHDT, CDR2 YYEEEE. CDR3 protein: CASSWTGGGANEKLFF. Here the CDR3 DNA reads TGTGCCAGCAGCTGGACAGGGGGCGGCGCAAATGAAAAACTGTTTTTT.

J is TRBJ1-1 and V is TRBV9; D is perhaps TRBD1 (5 bases). Trimming removed 3 bases from V and 1 base from J, with 13 bases in between. Germline loops: CDR1 SGDLS, CDR2 YYNGEE. CDR3 length: 15 amino acids. This chain's CDR3 is CASSGGTLGNTEAFF. The CDR3 nucleotides read TGTGCCAGCAGCGGCGGGACTCTGGGGAACACTGAAGCTTTCTTT.

The chain couples TRBV12-3 or TRBV12-4 to TRBJ2-3; the match to TRBD2 covers 7 bases. The CDR3 spans 11 residues. Trimming at V came to 5 bases and at J to 10 bases, leaving 3 bases not matched to a gene. CDR3 nucleotide sequence: TGTGCCAGCAGTCCGGGACTACCGCAGTATTTT. This translates into CASSPGLPQYF.

V gene TRBV3-1 (or the pseudogene TRBV3-2) combines with J gene TRBJ2-5, with 9 bases aligning to TRBD2. CDR1 and CDR2 from the germline V gene are LGHDT and YNNKEL (reference sequence). The length of the CDR3 is 15 residues. The V and J ends lost 4 bases and 4 bases, in that order; junction bases with no gene match: 7. DNA of the CDR3: TGTGCCAGCAGCCGCTTAGGACTAGCGACAGAGACCCAGTACTTC. Translation gives CASSRLGLATETQYF.

The chain carries TRBV3-1 (or the pseudogene TRBV3-2) and TRBJ2-2; the match to TRBD2 covers 14 bases. The CDR3 sequence is 18 residues long. The trim removed 4 bases at V and 0 bases at J, leaving 4 bases unmatched. The germline V gene has CDR1 LGHDT and CDR2 YNNKEL (reference sequence). The CDR3 reads CASSPRLAGGTNTGELFF. The CDR3 nucleotides read TGTGCCAGCAGCCCCCGACTAGCGGGGGGGACGAACACCGGGGAGCTGTTTTTT.

This chain joins TRBV3-1 (or the pseudogene TRBV3-2) and TRBJ2-2, with D possibly matching TRBD1 (6 bases). V was clipped by 4 bases and J by 2 bases, with 8 bases between them. Germline loops: CDR1 LGHDT, CDR2 YNNKEL (reference sequence). This CDR3 is built from 14 residues. The CDR3 region is CASSRGGNTGELFF. DNA for the CDR3: TGTGCCAGCAGCCGAGGGGGTAACACCGGGGAGCTGTTTTTT.

The rearrangement joins TRBV20-1 to TRBJ1-3; D is undetermined. V was shortened by 6 bases and J by 0 bases, with 3 bases between the two germline ends. CDR1 DFQATT and CDR2 SNEGSKA come from the germline V gene (reference sequence). The CDR3 spans 11 residues. This CDR3 reads CSAVSGNTIYF. The CDR3, as DNA: TGCAGTGCCGTCTCTGGAAACACCATATATTTT.

The chain has TRBV4-3 and TRBJ2-1; 11 nucleotides agree with TRBD2. The CDR3 contains 20 residues. V trimming: 2 bases; J trimming: 1 base; junction bases outside the gene matches: 13. Looked up from germline, CDR1 is LGHNA and CDR2 is YSLEER. CDR3: CASSQSISGLAGGSYNEQFF. The CDR3 bases are TGCGCCAGCAGCCAATCGATATCGGGGCTAGCGGGGGGTTCCTACAATGAGCAGTTCTTC.

The chain combines TRBV11-3 with TRBJ2-3; 8 bases map to TRBD2. The CDR3 runs 16 residues. V was clipped by 1 base and J by 2 bases; unmatched bases: 5. Germline CDR1 reads SGHNT; CDR2 reads YENEEA. The CDR3 reads CASSLGVSGDTDTQYF. CDR3 sequence (DNA): TGTGCCAGCAGCTTAGGCGTTAGCGGGGACACAGATACGCAGTATTTT.

This sequence joins TRBV18 and TRBJ2-7; perhaps TRBD1 as D (6 bases). This CDR3 region has 13 residues. V lost 5 bases, J lost 6 bases, and 14 bases lay in between. CDR1 is KGHSH, CDR2 LQKENI, per germline. The CDR3 is CASSGKTGSEQYF. CDR3 in DNA: TGTGCCAGCTCAGGAAAGACAGGATCCGAGCAGTACTTC.

This clone has only one observation. The chain joins TRBV4-2 to TRBJ2-1; TRBD2 aligns across 11 bases. The germline CDR1 and CDR2 sequences are LGHNA and YNFKEQ. V lost 5 bases, J lost 6 bases, and 9 bases stayed unmatched. This CDR3 is built from 16 residues. CDR3 sequence (DNA): TGTGCCAGCAGCTACTATAGCGGGGGGGCGGGCAATGAGCAGTTCTTC. Translated: CASSYYSGGAGNEQFF.

This clone was seen only once. This chain connects TRBV5-1 to TRBJ2-3, with a weak D call TRBD1 (5 bases). This CDR3 is 14 amino acids long. Trimming removed 3 bases from V and 4 bases from J, with 12 bases in between. Germline V CDR1 and CDR2: SGHRS, YFSETQ. The CDR3 nucleotides are TGCGCCAGCAGCTGGGGCCCGGCGGCAGATACGCAGTATTTT. This translates into CASSWGPAADTQYF.

This clone was seen a single time. V usage is TRBV28 and J usage is TRBJ2-2; 8 positions agree with TRBD1. CDR1 and CDR2 from the germline V gene are MDHEN and SYDVKM. The CDR3 consists of 17 residues. The V segment lost 7 bases and the J segment 5 bases; nucleotides outside the gene matches: 15. The CDR3 nucleotides read TGTGCCAGCACCCCCCCGGACAGGGTTCGTGTAACCGGGGAGCTGTTTTTT. Protein product: CASTPPDRVRVTGELFF.

This sequence joins TRBV19 and TRBJ2-7, with D maybe TRBD2 (5 bases). CDR1 is LNHDA, CDR2 SQIVND, per germline (reference sequence). The CDR3 runs 15 residues. Trimming took off 5 bases at V and 3 bases at J, with 17 bases between the two ends. The CDR3 loop reads CASSPQSNAGYEQYF. CDR3 nucleotide sequence: TGTGCCAGTAGTCCCCAGTCAAACGCGGGCTACGAGCAGTACTTC.

The chain couples TRBV5-4 to TRBJ2-7; a weak D match, TRBD1 (6 bases). CDR3 length: 14 amino acids. The germline gives CDR1 SGHNT, CDR2 YYREEE (reference sequence). Trimming took 4 bases from V and 2 from J, leaving 13 bases between them. The CDR3 loop reads CASSAKGEPYEQYF. The DNA of the CDR3 is TGTGCCAGCAGCGCAAAGGGGGAACCCTACGAGCAGTACTTC.

The V and J genes are TRBV5-1 and TRBJ2-5, with 10 bases lining up with TRBD2. V shed 2 bases and J 4 bases; nucleotides not matched to a gene: 20. Germline CDR1 and CDR2: SGHRS and YFSETQ. The CDR3 runs to 20 residues. Written as DNA, the CDR3 is TGCGCCAGCAGCTTCCCCCCCGCAGGAGCGGGGGGGCGTGAGGGAGAGACCCAGTACTTC. The encoded protein is CASSFPPAGAGGREGETQYF.

This clone was counted ten times or more. The chain combines TRBV19 with TRBJ1-5; 9 positions match TRBD1. The CDR3 is 16 amino acids. Germline lookup yields CDR1 LNHDA and CDR2 SQIVND (reference sequence). V was clipped by 8 bases and J by 6 bases; unmatched bases: 14. The chain's CDR3 is CASSQSPTGGSQPQHF. CDR3 nucleotide sequence: TGTGCCAGTTCCCAGTCCCCAACAGGGGGCAGTCAGCCCCAGCATTTT.

The chain couples TRBV19 to TRBJ2-2; 9 bases are a match to TRBD1. This CDR3 comprises 16 residues. The germline V gene encodes CDR1 LNHDA and CDR2 SQIVND (reference sequence). V dropped 1 base and J dropped 3; count of bases not matched to a gene: 3. CDR3 protein: CASSIVGTGHTGELFF. The CDR3 DNA reads TGTGCCAGTAGTATAGTGGGGACAGGGCACACCGGGGAGCTGTTTTTT.

This clone was seen only once. This chain uses TRBV2 with TRBJ1-3; TRBD1 matches 7 bases. The germline V gene encodes CDR1 SNHLY and CDR2 FYNNEI. The CDR3 runs 15 residues. The trim removed 2 bases at V and 3 bases at J, leaving 4 bases unmatched. The CDR3 loop reads CASSEQGEIGNTIYF. DNA for the CDR3: TGTGCCAGCAGTGAACAGGGGGAGATTGGAAACACCATATATTTT.

This clone was seen a handful of times. The V gene is TRBV7-3, the J gene TRBJ2-5, with D possibly being TRBD2 (5 bases). CDR3 length: 15 residues. Germline CDR1 is SGHTA and CDR2 is FQGTGA. Trimming removed 5 bases from V and 2 bases from J, with 15 bases in between. Here the CDR3 DNA reads TGTGCCAGCAGCCGGGCGGGCGGGTCGCAAGAGACCCAGTACTTC. This encodes CASSRAGGSQETQYF.

This chain connects TRBV27 to TRBJ2-5; TRBD2 agrees at 10 bases. Looked up from germline, CDR1 is MNHEY and CDR2 is SMNVEV (reference sequence). V was pared by 2 bases and J by 5 bases, with 8 bases of the junction left unmatched. This CDR3 is 16 amino acids long. The CDR3: CASSLRLAGQWETQYF. CDR3 bases: TGTGCCAGCAGTTTAAGACTAGCGGGTCAGTGGGAGACCCAGTACTTC.

The chain employs TRBV7-3 and TRBJ2-1; 13 bases fit TRBD2. Germline CDR1 SGHTA, CDR2 FQGTGA. The junction had 4 bases not matched to a gene; V was cut back by 4 bases and J by 4 bases. The CDR3 covers 16 residues. CDR3 nucleotides: TGTGCCAGCAGCTCCCCGACTAGCGGGGGGTACAATGAGCAGTTCTTC. The encoded protein is CASSSPTSGGYNEQFF.

The chain recombines TRBV24-1 with TRBJ2-3; TRBD2 might be the D (6 bases). The V gene lost 3 bases and the J gene lost 5 bases, with 17 bases spanning the gap. The V gene's germline CDR1 is KGHDR and CDR2 SFDVKD. The CDR3 runs 16 residues. This CDR3 is CATSDGGGAHEDTQYF. The CDR3 DNA follows: TGTGCCACCAGTGATGGCGGCGGGGCGCATGAAGATACGCAGTATTTT.

V and J are TRBV19 and TRBJ2-5; D might be TRBD1 (7 bases). The ends were cut back, 1 base at V and 2 bases at J, with 11 bases in the middle. Germline assignment: CDR1 LNHDA and CDR2 SQIVND (reference sequence). This CDR3 contains 15 residues. The CDR3 loop reads CASSIARGAQETQYF. CDR3 nucleotides: TGTGCCAGTAGTATAGCCAGGGGGGCTCAAGAGACCCAGTACTTC.

The chain links TRBV5-6 to TRBJ2-3, with TRBD1 identical over 8 bases. Germline CDR1 and CDR2: SGHDT and YYEEEE. CDR3 length: 15 residues. V was clipped by 2 bases and J by 4 bases; unmatched bases: 6. The CDR3 protein is CASSLGQGVADTQYF. In DNA, the CDR3 is TGTGCCAGCAGCTTAGGACAGGGTGTCGCAGATACGCAGTATTTT.